The 22 T cell receptor beta chains below were found in one sample sequenced in a study of cytomegalovirus exposure and HLA in healthy donors. It was with 60 Vbeta and 13 Jbeta primers that the PCR ran. Profiling relied on immunoSEQ multiplex PCR, and the TCRdb table lists in-frame clones only, not all of them. This table has roughly 200,000 clones, around 77% appearing once. Sequenced material: PBMCs. The origin of the receptors is a woman aged 30 to 39 in good health and CMV-seronegative.

V gene TRBV7-8 combines with J gene TRBJ1-2; TRBD1 matches 7 bases. The ends lost 5 bases at V and 7 bases at J; junction bases unmatched: 16. The CDR3 consists of 16 residues. In germline, CDR1 is SGHVS, CDR2 FQNEAQ. Here the CDR3 DNA reads TGTGCCAGCAGCATAGGTGGGACAGTGGGGCCGGTTGGCTACACCTTC. The encoded protein is CASSIGGTVGPVGYTF.

The chain carries TRBV6-4 and TRBJ2-7; perhaps TRBD1 as D (6 bases). The CDR3 spans 14 residues. Per germline, CDR1 MRHNA and CDR2 SNTAGT. Trimming pared 4 bases from V and 2 bases from J, leaving 12 bases between. The DNA of the CDR3 is TGTGCCAGCAGTGGCCGGGACAAAACCTACGAGCAGTACTTC. The encoded protein is CASSGRDKTYEQYF.

The chain joins TRBV6-5 to TRBJ1-2; D is possibly TRBD1 (6 bases). The CDR3 consists of 14 residues. The germline V and J ends were trimmed by 2 bases and 4 bases, with 11 bases remaining between them. Germline V gives CDR1 MNHEY, CDR2 SVGAGI. The CDR3 protein is CASSYMTGSYGYTF. DNA for the CDR3: TGTGCCAGCAGTTACATGACAGGCTCCTATGGCTACACCTTC.

This clone has more than one count but fewer than ten. The genes are TRBV4-1 and TRBJ1-1; TRBD1 aligns across 9 bases. The CDR3 runs to 17 residues. V dropped 4 bases and J dropped 4; count of bases not matched to a gene: 13. The germline V gene encodes CDR1 MGHRA and CDR2 YSYEKL. CDR3 sequence: CASSRASWTGAVTEAFF. The CDR3 DNA reads TGCGCCAGCAGCCGAGCCAGCTGGACAGGGGCGGTCACTGAAGCTTTCTTT.

The rearrangement joins TRBV7-9 to TRBJ1-2, with D unresolved. The CDR3 is 10 amino acids. Germline lookup yields CDR1 SEHNR and CDR2 FQNEAQ (reference sequence). The V gene lost 5 bases and the J gene lost 7 bases, with 5 bases spanning the gap. The chain's CDR3 is CASSPGGYTF. The CDR3 DNA follows: TGTGCCAGCAGCCCGGGTGGCTACACCTTC. Drawing the rest from reference TRBV7-9 and TRBJ1-2, the complete variable domain is DTGVSQNPRHKITKRGQNVTFRCDPISEHNRLYWYRQTLGQGPEFLTYFQNEAQLEKSRLLSDRFSAERPKGSFSTLEIQRTEQGDSAMYLCASSPGGYTFGSGTRLTVV.

The gene calls are TRBV11-2 and TRBJ1-4; TRBD1 agrees at 9 bases. Per the germline V gene, CDR1 is SGHAT and CDR2 is FQNNGV. V lost 5 bases to trimming and J lost 8 bases; unmatched junction nucleotides: 6. The CDR3 runs to 14 residues. The CDR3 spells CASSRGTGREKLFF. The CDR3, as DNA: TGTGCCAGCAGCCGGGGGACAGGGCGAGAAAAACTGTTTTTT.

The gene calls are TRBV7-8 and TRBJ1-5, with D tentatively TRBD1 (5 bases). Germline V gene data show CDR1 as SGHVS and CDR2 as FQNEAQ. This CDR3 is built from 16 residues. V dropped 8 bases and J dropped 1 base, with 18 bases sitting between them. CDR3 protein: CASSMDTWGSNQPQHF. The CDR3 DNA follows: TGTGCCAGCTCCATGGACACTTGGGGAAGCAATCAGCCCCAGCATTTT.

The chain links TRBV5-1 to TRBJ1-4; TRBD1 agrees at 8 bases. This CDR3 has 13 amino acids. Trimming took 5 bases from V and 7 from J; bases not matched to a gene: 4. The V gene's germline CDR1 is SGHRS and CDR2 YFSETQ. The CDR3 spells CASSPGTGEKLFF. DNA of the CDR3: TGCGCCAGCAGTCCCGGGACAGGTGAAAAACTGTTTTTT. The full variable domain, with the rest looked up from reference TRBV5-1 and TRBJ1-4, is KAGVTQTPRYLIKTRGQQVTLSCSPISGHRSVSWYQQTPGQGLQFLFEYFSETQRNKGNFPGRFSGRQFSNSRSEMNVSTLELGDSALYLCASSPGTGEKLFFGSGTQLSVL.

The chain has TRBV19 and TRBJ2-2; 9 positions match TRBD1. The V gene end was trimmed by 7 bases and the J gene end by 7 bases; junction bases not matched to a gene: 7. The CDR3 runs to 14 residues. CDR1 and CDR2 (germline): LNHDA, SQIVND (reference sequence). CDR3 residues: CASMTGGYNGELFF. The DNA of the CDR3 is TGTGCCAGTATGACAGGGGGATATAACGGGGAGCTGTTTTTT.

The chain employs TRBV19 and TRBJ2-2; TRBD2 aligns across 7 bases. With V trimmed by 3 bases and J by 2 bases, 6 bases remained unmatched. The germline V gene has CDR1 LNHDA and CDR2 SQIVND (reference sequence). The CDR3 totals 16 residues. CDR3 residues: CASSMRREINTGELFF. The CDR3 nucleotides read TGTGCCAGTAGTATGAGGCGGGAGATCAACACCGGGGAGCTGTTTTTT.

This chain uses TRBV15 with TRBJ2-1; possibly TRBD2 for D (5 bases). V gave up 1 base and J gave up 10 bases, with 11 bases separating them. CDR1 is LNHNV, CDR2 YYDKDF, per germline (reference sequence). The length of the CDR3 is 13 residues. The CDR3 nucleotides are TGTGCCACCAGCAGAGTCGAAGCGGAGGAGCAGTTCTTC. It yields the protein CATSRVEAEEQFF.

This clone was observed a few times. The rearrangement uses TRBV6-1 and TRBJ1-2; D gene unclear. Germline assignment: CDR1 MNHNS and CDR2 SASEGT. The CDR3 contains 13 residues. V lost 5 bases and J lost 3, with 10 bases in between. Here the CDR3 reads CASSPDLDYGYTF. The CDR3 DNA reads TGTGCCAGCAGTCCAGATCTGGACTATGGCTACACCTTC.

The table lists this clone with a count of one. V and J are TRBV7-2 and TRBJ2-7; no clear D. Germline V gene lookup returns CDR1 SGHTA and CDR2 FQGNSA. The ends were cut back, 2 bases at V and 2 bases at J, with 16 bases in the middle. The CDR3 covers 16 residues. CDR3 residues: CASSLTLYSGPYEQYF. The CDR3 DNA follows: TGTGCCAGCAGCTTAACCCTTTATAGTGGGCCCTACGAGCAGTACTTC.

The rearrangement links TRBV6-5 to TRBJ2-2; 9 bases are a match to TRBD1. V shed 5 bases and J 5 bases; nucleotides not matched to a gene: 3. The CDR3 covers 14 residues. CDR1 is MNHEY and CDR2 is SVGAGI in the germline V gene. DNA of the CDR3: TGTGCCAGCAGTCCCGGGACAGGGACCGGGGAGCTGTTTTTT. Protein: CASSPGTGTGELFF.

This clone was picked up a small number of times. V is TRBV5-1 and J is TRBJ2-2; 13 bases map to TRBD2. The CDR3 is 21 residues long. Germline trimming cut 3 bases from V and 6 bases from J; bases unmatched to any gene: 20. The V gene's germline CDR1 is SGHRS and CDR2 YFSETQ. The CDR3 nucleotides read TGCGCCAGCAGCTACAGACAGAAACGGACTAGCGGGAGAGAGGGAGCCGGGGAGCTGTTTTTT. Translating it yields CASSYRQKRTSGREGAGELFF.

V is TRBV5-1 and J is TRBJ1-2; 8 bases line up with TRBD1. V shed 5 bases, J shed 4 bases, and the junction held 7 bases outside the gene matches. Germline lookup yields CDR1 SGHRS and CDR2 YFSETQ. This CDR3 spans 14 amino acids. In DNA, the CDR3 is TGCGCCAGCAGTATCAGGGGGCTCGGCTATGGCTACACCTTC. This codes for CASSIRGLGYGYTF.

The V call is TRBV19, the J call TRBJ1-1; the match to TRBD1 covers 7 bases. The CDR3 has 15 amino acids. Germline V lookup: CDR1 LNHDA, CDR2 SQIVND (reference sequence). V trimming: 0 bases; J trimming: 5 bases; junction bases outside the gene matches: 6. The CDR3 DNA reads TGTGCCAGTAGTATAGACAGGGGGAGTAATACTGAAGCTTTCTTT. Encoded protein: CASSIDRGSNTEAFF.

The J gene is TRBJ1-1, the V gene TRBV27; 7 nucleotides align to TRBD1. V lost 6 bases to trimming and J lost 1 base; unmatched junction nucleotides: 8. Germline V gene data show CDR1 as MNHEY and CDR2 as SMNVEV (reference sequence). The CDR3 covers 15 residues. CDR3 in DNA: TGTGCCAGCAGAGCTTCCAGGGGGAAGAACACTGAAGCTTTCTTT. Its protein is CASRASRGKNTEAFF.

The DNA for the CDR3 is TGCGCCAGCAGCTTTCTTGGACAGGGGGCGCCTGGCTACACCTTC. This encodes CASSFLGQGAPGYTF. J is TRBJ1-2 and V is TRBV5-1, with 11 bases aligning to TRBD1. Germline V gene sequence: CDR1 SGHRS, CDR2 YFSETQ. Unmatched junction bases numbered 7, after V lost 2 bases and J lost 7 bases. The CDR3 runs to 15 residues.

This rearrangement joins TRBV27 to TRBJ1-1; TRBD1 matches 8 bases. Germline CDR1 is MNHEY and CDR2 is SMNVEV (reference sequence). Trimming removed 5 bases from V and 4 bases from J; junction bases left unmatched: 6. The CDR3 runs 14 residues. CDR3 protein: CASSIRQGTTEAFF. CDR3 nucleotides: TGTGCCAGCAGTATTAGACAGGGGACCACTGAAGCTTTCTTT.

The CDR3 DNA reads TGCAGCGTTGAAGGGCGGGCGGGGGTTTACGAGCAGTACTTC. Translated: CSVEGRAGVYEQYF. The chain employs TRBV29-1 and TRBJ2-7, with 7 positions matching TRBD2. Germline CDR1 reads SQVTM; CDR2 reads ANQGSEA. Trimming took 1 base from V and 4 from J; bases not matched to a gene: 7. This CDR3 contains 14 residues.

The V gene is TRBV7-9, the J gene TRBJ2-1, with 8 bases fitting TRBD1. Germline CDR1 SEHNR, CDR2 FQNEAQ (reference sequence). This CDR3 contains 17 residues. Trimming at V came to 4 bases and at J to 12 bases, leaving 20 bases not matched to a gene. The CDR3 DNA reads TGTGCCAGCAGCTGGCCCCCACGTCAAGAAACAGGGGGTGGGCAGTTCTTC. Encoded protein: CASSWPPRQETGGGQFF.